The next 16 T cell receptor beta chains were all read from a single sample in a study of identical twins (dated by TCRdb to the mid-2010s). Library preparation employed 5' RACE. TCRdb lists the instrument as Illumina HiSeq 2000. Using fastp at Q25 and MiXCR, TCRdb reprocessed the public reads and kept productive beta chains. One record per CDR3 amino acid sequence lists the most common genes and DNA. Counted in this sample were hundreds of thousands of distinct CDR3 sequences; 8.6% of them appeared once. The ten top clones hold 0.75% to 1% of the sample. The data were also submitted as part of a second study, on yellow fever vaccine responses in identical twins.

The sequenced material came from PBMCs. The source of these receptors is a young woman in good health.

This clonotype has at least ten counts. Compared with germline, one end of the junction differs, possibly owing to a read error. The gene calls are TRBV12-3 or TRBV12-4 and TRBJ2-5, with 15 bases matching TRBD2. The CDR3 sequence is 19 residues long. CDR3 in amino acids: CASSFGLAGGVRVQETQYF. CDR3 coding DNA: TGTGCAAGCAGTTTTGGACTAGCGGGAGGGGTTCGAGTCCAAGAGACCCAGTACTTC.

The CDR3 protein is CASSQGAVTYNEQFF. DNA for the CDR3: TGTGCCAGCAGCCAAGGCGCTGTGACTTACAATGAGCAGTTCTTC. The chain carries TRBV4-2 and TRBJ2-1; the D is unclear. CDR1 is LGHNA and CDR2 is YNFKEQ in the germline V gene. V shed 1 base and J shed 4 bases, with 11 bases lying between them. The CDR3 is 15 amino acids.

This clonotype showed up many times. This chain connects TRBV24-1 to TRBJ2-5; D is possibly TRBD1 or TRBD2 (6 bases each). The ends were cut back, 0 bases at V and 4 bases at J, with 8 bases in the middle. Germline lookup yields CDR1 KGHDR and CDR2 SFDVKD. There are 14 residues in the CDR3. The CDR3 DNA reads TGTGCCACCAGTGATTTGGGAGGGGGAGAGACCCAGTACTTC. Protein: CATSDLGGGETQYF.

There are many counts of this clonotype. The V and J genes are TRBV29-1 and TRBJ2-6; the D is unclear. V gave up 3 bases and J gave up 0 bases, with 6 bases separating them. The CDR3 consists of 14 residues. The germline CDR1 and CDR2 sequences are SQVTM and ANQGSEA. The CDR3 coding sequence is TGCAGCGTTGAGGAATTCTCTGGGGCCAACGTCCTGACTTTC. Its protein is CSVEEFSGANVLTF.

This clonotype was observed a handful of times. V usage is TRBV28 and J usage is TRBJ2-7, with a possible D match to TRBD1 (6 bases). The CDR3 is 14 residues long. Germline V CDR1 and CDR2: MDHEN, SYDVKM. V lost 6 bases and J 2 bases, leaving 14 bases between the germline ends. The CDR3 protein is CASRVGDTTYEQYF. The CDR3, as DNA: TGTGCCAGCAGGGTAGGGGACACAACCTACGAGCAGTACTTC.

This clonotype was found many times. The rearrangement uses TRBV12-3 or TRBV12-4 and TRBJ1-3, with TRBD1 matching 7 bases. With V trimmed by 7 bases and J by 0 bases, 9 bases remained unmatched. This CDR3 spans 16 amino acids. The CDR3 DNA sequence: TGTGCCAGCACCCTTTCCGGGACAGCCTCTGGAAACACCATATATTTT. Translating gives CASTLSGTASGNTIYF.

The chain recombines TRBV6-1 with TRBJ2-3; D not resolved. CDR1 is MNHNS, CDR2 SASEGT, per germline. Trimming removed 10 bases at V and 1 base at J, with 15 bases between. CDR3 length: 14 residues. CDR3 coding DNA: TGTGCCACCAAAGAAGGCTTAGGCACAGATACGCAGTATTTT. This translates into CATKEGLGTDTQYF.

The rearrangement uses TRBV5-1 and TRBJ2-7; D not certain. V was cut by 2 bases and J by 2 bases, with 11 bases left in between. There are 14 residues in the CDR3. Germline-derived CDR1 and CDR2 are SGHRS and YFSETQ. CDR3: CASSLFTETYEQYF. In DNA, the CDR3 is TGCGCCAGCAGCTTATTTACAGAAACCTACGAGCAGTACTTC. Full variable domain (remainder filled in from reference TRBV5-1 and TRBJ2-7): KAGVTQTPRYLIKTRGQQVTLSCSPISGHRSVSWYQQTPGQGLQFLFEYFSETQRNKGNFPGRFSGRQFSNSRSEMNVSTLELGDSALYLCASSLFTETYEQYFGPGTRLTVT.

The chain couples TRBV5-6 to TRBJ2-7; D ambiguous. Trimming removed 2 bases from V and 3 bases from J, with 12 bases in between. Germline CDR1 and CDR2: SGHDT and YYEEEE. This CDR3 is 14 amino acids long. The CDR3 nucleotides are TGTGCCAGCAGCTTTAGGCAGGTTATCTACGAGCAGTACTTC. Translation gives CASSFRQVIYEQYF.

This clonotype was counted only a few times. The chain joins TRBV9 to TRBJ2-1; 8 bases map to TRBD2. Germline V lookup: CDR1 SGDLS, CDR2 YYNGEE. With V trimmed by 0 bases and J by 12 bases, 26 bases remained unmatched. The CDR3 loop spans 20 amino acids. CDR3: CASSVAGPVLSGLEGFVQFF. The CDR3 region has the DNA TGTGCCAGCAGCGTAGCCGGACCAGTCTTGTCGGGACTAGAAGGTTTTGTGCAGTTCTTC.

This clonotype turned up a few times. Here the CDR3 reads CSATGSGGTDTQYF. CDR3 DNA sequence: TGCAGTGCTACAGGAAGTGGGGGCACAGATACGCAGTATTTT. The chain employs TRBV20-1 and TRBJ2-3; D is uncertain. The CDR3 covers 14 residues. Looked up from germline, CDR1 is DFQATT and CDR2 is SNEGSKA (reference sequence). V gave up 4 bases and J gave up 1 base, with 12 bases separating them.

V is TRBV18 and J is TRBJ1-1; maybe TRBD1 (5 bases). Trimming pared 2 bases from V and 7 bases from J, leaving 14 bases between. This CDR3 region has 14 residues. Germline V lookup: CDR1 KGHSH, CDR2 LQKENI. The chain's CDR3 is CASSPGTASGEAFF. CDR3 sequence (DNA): TGTGCCAGCTCACCAGGGACGGCAAGCGGTGAAGCTTTCTTT.

CDR3 sequence (DNA): TGCGCCAGCAGCCAAGATCTGACGCTAGCGGAGCAGTTCTTC. Its translation is CASSQDLTLAEQFF. The rearrangement links TRBV4-3 to TRBJ2-1; D is perhaps TRBD2 (6 bases). V was clipped by 0 bases and J by 10 bases, with 13 bases between them. CDR1 and CDR2 (germline): LGHNA, YSLEER. The CDR3 is 14 amino acids.

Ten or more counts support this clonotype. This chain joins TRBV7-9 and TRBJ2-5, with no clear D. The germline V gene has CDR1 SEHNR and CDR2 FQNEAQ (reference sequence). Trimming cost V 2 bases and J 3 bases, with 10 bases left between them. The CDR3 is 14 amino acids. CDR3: CASSLNRLKETQYF. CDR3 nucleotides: TGTGCCAGCAGCTTAAATAGATTAAAAGAGACCCAGTACTTC.

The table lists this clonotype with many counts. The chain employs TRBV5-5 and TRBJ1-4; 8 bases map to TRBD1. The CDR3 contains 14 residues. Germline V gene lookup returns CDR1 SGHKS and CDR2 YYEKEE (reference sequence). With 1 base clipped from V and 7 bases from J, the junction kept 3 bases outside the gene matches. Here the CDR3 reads CASSLRTGGEKLFF. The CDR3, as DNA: TGTGCCAGCAGCTTGAGAACAGGGGGTGAAAAACTGTTTTTT. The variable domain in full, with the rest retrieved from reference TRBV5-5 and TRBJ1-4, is DAGVTQSPTHLIKTRGQQVTLRCSPISGHKSVSWYQQVLGQGPQFIFQYYEKEERGRGNFPDRFSARQFPNYSSELNVNALLLGDSALYLCASSLRTGGEKLFFGSGTQLSVL.

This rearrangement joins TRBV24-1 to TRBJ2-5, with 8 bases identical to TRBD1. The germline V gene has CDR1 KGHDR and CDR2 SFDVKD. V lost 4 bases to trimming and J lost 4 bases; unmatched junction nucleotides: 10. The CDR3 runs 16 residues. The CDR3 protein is CATSDSRRQGLETQYF. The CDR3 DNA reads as TGTGCCACCAGTGACTCGAGAAGACAGGGGCTAGAGACCCAGTACTTC.